These 5 T cell receptor beta chains were all obtained from the same sample, sequenced in a study of blood T cell repertoires in COVID-19. Using immunoSEQ multiplex PCR, the repertoire was profiled, and TCRdb retains in-frame clones only, with some absent. The sample has 150,000 to 200,000 clones; about four fifths are singletons. The specimen was PBMCs or T cells enriched from blood (not recorded which). These receptors were taken from a woman in her sixties who had recovered from COVID-19.

This chain links TRBV29-1 with TRBJ2-3, with D uncertain. The CDR3 covers 13 residues. V was pared by 2 bases and J by 5 bases, with 11 bases between. Looked up from germline, CDR1 is SQVTM and CDR2 is ANQGSEA. CDR3 DNA: TGCAGCGTTGAACCCACCCAGGTAGATACGCAGTATTTT. Its translation is CSVEPTQVDTQYF.

Only a few counts were recorded for this clone. The CDR3 reads CAWDRGRVGNTIYF. DNA for the CDR3: TGTGCCTGGGACAGGGGGAGAGTCGGAAACACCATATATTTT. The rearrangement links TRBV30 to TRBJ1-3; 9 bases line up with TRBD1. J gave up 4 bases and V 5 bases, and 6 bases lay outside the gene matches. Per the germline V gene, CDR1 is GTSNPN and CDR2 is SVGIG (reference sequence). The CDR3 length is 14 residues.

The chain joins TRBV2 to TRBJ1-3; D is possibly TRBD1 (5 bases). V dropped 4 bases and J dropped 5 bases, with 12 bases sitting between them. CDR1 is SNHLY and CDR2 is FYNNEI in the germline V gene. The CDR3 runs to 14 residues. For the CDR3, the DNA is TGTGCCAGCAGTGGGACATATATCCGAAACACCATATATTTT. Its protein is CASSGTYIRNTIYF. Complete variable domain (other parts from reference TRBV2 and TRBJ1-3): EPEVTQTPSHQVTQMGQEVILRCVPISNHLYFYWYRQILGQKVEFLVSFYNNEISEKSEIFDDQFSVERPDGSNFTLKIRSTKLEDSAMYFCASSGTYIRNTIYFGEGSWLTVV.

The chain has TRBV3-1 (or the pseudogene TRBV3-2) and TRBJ2-4; the match to TRBD2 covers 9 bases. The length of the CDR3 is 16 residues. V was clipped by 6 bases and J by 6 bases; unmatched bases: 12. Germline V gene data show CDR1 as LGHDT and CDR2 as YNNKEL (reference sequence). The CDR3: CASRRSGGAGGNIQYF. The CDR3 DNA reads TGTGCCAGCAGACGTAGCGGGGGAGCGGGGGGAAACATTCAGTACTTC.

This clone was seen a single time. The same CDR3 can be traced to other DNA sequences in this sample. The chain uses TRBV12-3 or TRBV12-4 and TRBJ2-7, with 8 bases identical to TRBD1. The CDR3 is 13 residues long. J was trimmed by 4 bases and V by 2 bases; bases with no gene match: 1. CDR3 coding DNA: TGTGCCAGCAGTTTACGACAGGGGTACGAGCAGTACTTC. Its translation: CASSLRQGYEQYF.